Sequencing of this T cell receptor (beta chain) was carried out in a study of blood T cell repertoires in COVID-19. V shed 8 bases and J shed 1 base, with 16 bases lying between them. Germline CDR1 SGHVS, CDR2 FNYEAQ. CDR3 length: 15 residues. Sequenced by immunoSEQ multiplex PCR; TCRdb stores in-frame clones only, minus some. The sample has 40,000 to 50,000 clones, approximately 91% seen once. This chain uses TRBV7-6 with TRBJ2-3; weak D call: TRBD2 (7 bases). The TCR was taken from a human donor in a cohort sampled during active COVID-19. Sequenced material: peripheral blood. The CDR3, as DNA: TGTGCCAGCTCTCGGACGGGGGGCCGCACAGATACGCAGTATTTT. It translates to CASSRTGGRTDTQYF.